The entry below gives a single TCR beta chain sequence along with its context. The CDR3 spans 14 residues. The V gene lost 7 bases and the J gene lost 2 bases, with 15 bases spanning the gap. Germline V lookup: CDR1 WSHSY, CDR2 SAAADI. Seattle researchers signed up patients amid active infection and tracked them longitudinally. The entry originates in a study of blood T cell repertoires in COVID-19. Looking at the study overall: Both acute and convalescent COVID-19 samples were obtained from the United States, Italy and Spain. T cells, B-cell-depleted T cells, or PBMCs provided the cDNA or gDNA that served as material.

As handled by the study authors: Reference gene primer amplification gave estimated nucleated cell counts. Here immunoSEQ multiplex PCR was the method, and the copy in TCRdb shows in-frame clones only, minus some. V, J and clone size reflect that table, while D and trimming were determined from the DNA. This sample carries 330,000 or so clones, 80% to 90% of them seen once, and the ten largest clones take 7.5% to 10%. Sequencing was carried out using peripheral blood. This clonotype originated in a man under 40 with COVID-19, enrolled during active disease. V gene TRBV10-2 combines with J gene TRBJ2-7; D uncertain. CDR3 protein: CASIKDLGTYEQYF. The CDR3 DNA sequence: TGCGCCAGCATAAAAGACCTAGGAACCTACGAGCAGTACTTC.